This entry lists 10 T cell receptor beta chains sequenced from one sample in a study of T cells in women clearing cervical HPV infection. TCRdb keeps only in-frame clones here, not all; method: immunoSEQ multiplex PCR. Here the sample table reports approximately 18,000 clones. The source material was blood buffy coat. These receptors all stem from a woman aged 18-69 years with a cervical HPV16 infection that either progressed to CIN3+ or cleared (not recorded which).

About this clone: The observed sequence ends 3 residues before the CDR3 terminus, with the missing tail filled in from the germline J gene. The V call is TRBV7-9, the J call TRBJ2-5; D is unresolved. The V gene lost 2 bases and the J gene lost 3 bases, with 10 bases spanning the gap. This CDR3 comprises 14 residues. Germline V gene sequence: CDR1 SEHNR, CDR2 FQNEAQ (reference sequence). CDR3 DNA, as far as it was read: TGTGCCAGCAGCTTACCGTCCGTAAAAGAGACC. It translates to CASSLPSVKET. The complete CDR3 protein is CASSLPSVKETQYF.

Turning to this clone: The missing CDR3 end, 3 residues past where the read stops, is filled in from the germline J gene. This rearrangement joins TRBV10-3 to TRBJ2-3; no clear D gene. The germline V and J ends were trimmed by 3 bases and 2 bases, with 9 bases remaining between them. The length of the CDR3 is 14 residues. The germline V gene encodes CDR1 ENHRY and CDR2 SYGVKD. CDR3 DNA (partial): TGTGCCATCAGTGAAGGCAGTTTCACAGATACG. This sequence encodes CAISEGSFTDT. The full CDR3 protein is CAISEGSFTDTQYF.

A word on this clone: The CDR3 goes on 3 residues after the read ends, and that part is filled in from the germline J gene. This CDR3 is also generated by other DNA sequences in the sample. The chain has TRBV2 and TRBJ1-2; a weak D match, TRBD1 (5 bases). The length of the CDR3 is 14 residues. The germline V gene encodes CDR1 SNHLY and CDR2 FYNNEI. The covered CDR3 bases are TGTGCCAGCAGTGAAGACAGGCGTCAAGGGGGC. Protein sequence: CASSEDRRQGG. The whole CDR3 is CASSEDRRQGGYTF.

With regard to this clone: The CDR3 end lies 3 residues beyond the end of the read and is filled in from the germline J gene. The chain couples TRBV2 to TRBJ1-1; possible D gene TRBD1, 6 bases. The CDR3 is 13 residues long. V was clipped by 4 bases and J by 5 bases, with 11 bases between them. The germline V gene has CDR1 SNHLY and CDR2 FYNNEI. Incomplete CDR3 DNA: TGTGCCAGCAGTGCCGGAAGGGGGACTGAA. Protein sequence: CASSAGRGTE. The CDR3 in full is CASSAGRGTEAFF.

About this clone: The read terminates 3 residues ahead of where the CDR3 ends, so the germline J gene completes it. The chain joins TRBV5-1 to TRBJ2-7; the D gene is possibly TRBD1 (6 bases). Germline-derived CDR1 and CDR2 are SGHRS and YFSETQ. The CDR3 totals 13 residues. V gave up 0 bases and J gave up 3 bases, with 7 bases separating them. This chain's CDR3 is CASSLGQDYEQYF. CDR3 DNA, as far as it was read: TGCGCCAGCAGCTTGGGACAGGACTACGAG.

To note about this clone: The CDR3 is cut off 3 residues early in the read; its end comes from the germline J gene. This chain joins TRBV11-2 and TRBJ1-2; 7 bases map to TRBD1. The junction had 6 bases not matched to a gene; V was cut back by 0 bases and J by 5 bases. The CDR3 runs to 15 residues. Germline V gene sequence: CDR1 SGHAT, CDR2 FQNNGV. The sequenced CDR3 bases are TGTGCCAGCAGCTTAGACACAGGGGCGAGGTATGGC. Protein sequence: CASSLDTGARYG. The entire CDR3 sequence reads CASSLDTGARYGYTF.

Points on this clone: The read is 3 residues too short to cover the CDR3 end, so that end is filled in from the germline J gene. The V and J genes are TRBV29-1 and TRBJ1-1; TRBD1 is a possible D gene (6 bases). The germline V and J ends were trimmed by 5 bases and 4 bases, with 14 bases remaining between them. The CDR3 has 13 amino acids. The germline gives CDR1 SQVTM, CDR2 ANQGSEA. Incomplete CDR3 DNA: TGCAGCGTTTTGTACAAACAGGGCACTGAA. It codes for CSVLYKQGTE. The full CDR3 reads CSVLYKQGTEAFF.

For this clone: The CDR3 end is not reached by the read, which stops 3 residues before it; the germline J gene fills it in. V is TRBV20-1 and J is TRBJ2-3, with D maybe TRBD1 (5 bases). This CDR3 has 15 residues. Germline CDR1 DFQATT, CDR2 SNEGSKA (reference sequence). CDR3 amino acids: CSARPQGAGNQPQYF. The DNA read from the CDR3 is TGCAGTGCTAGACCCCAAGGGGCAGGGAATCAGCCG.

Concerning this clone itself: From the germline J gene comes the end of the CDR3, since the read stops 3 residues before it. This chain joins TRBV6-1 and TRBJ1-4; tentative D call: TRBD1 (5 bases). CDR1 MNHNS and CDR2 SASEGT come from the germline V gene. The CDR3 totals 16 residues. Trimming took 0 bases from V and 5 from J, leaving 13 bases between them. The part of the CDR3 DNA that was read is TGTGCCAGCAGTGAAGCGCGGGGCCTCCTAAATGAAAAA. This translates into CASSEARGLLNEK. The complete CDR3 sequence is CASSEARGLLNEKLFF.

Concerning this clone: The read ends 3 residues before the CDR3 terminus; that terminus is restored from the germline J gene. This sequence joins TRBV20-1 and TRBJ2-3; TRBD2 matches at 9 bases. Per the germline V gene, CDR1 is DFQATT and CDR2 is SNEGSKA (reference sequence). V was clipped by 6 bases and J by 4 bases; unmatched bases: 8. The CDR3 loop spans 14 amino acids. The CDR3 here is CSATGTSRSDTQYF. Partial CDR3 DNA: TGCAGTGCGACCGGGACTAGCCGTTCAGATACG.